The sequence of this T cell receptor (beta chain) was determined in a study of blood T cell repertoires in COVID-19 (dated by TCRdb to 2018 to 2021). With respect to the entire study: Samples covering the acute and convalescent phases of COVID-19 were provided by collaborators in the United States, Italy and Spain. The prospective study material was composed of cDNA or gDNA derived from T cells, B-cell-depleted T cells, or PBMCs. A de-identified subject ID, COVID-19 status, age in years and sex were almost always included in the sample metadata. The repertoires were released in a freely available public database meant as a resource for research on the immune response to SARS-CoV-2. Samples came from the ongoing ImmuneRACE study (first 160 participants) plus 1,254 subjects from 6 global collaborators. Deeply sampled blood TCRbeta repertoires from subjects exposed to, actively infected with, or recovered from COVID-19 were included in the dataset. Where available, HLA class I and class II types were obtained from metadata supplied by the sample provider rather than from assay-based typing.

The collaborating institutions used their own protocols to collect whole blood in K2EDTA tubes. For TCRbeta analysis, collaborators shipped samples in one of three forms: frozen whole blood, isolated PBMCs, or DNA extracted from either of those sample types. Study-wide findings and limitations: How much clinical and demographic metadata was included differed by source and by participant, and the metadata was provided uncurated.

From the cysteine through the phenylalanine, the CDR3 covers 11 amino acids. Only the CDR3 DNA stays, 33 bases, in frame from base 1. The germline V gene (reference sequence) specifies SEHNR as CDR1 and FQNEAQ as CDR2. V sheds 6 bases and J sheds 7 bases, leaving 9 bases between their ends. The sample holds a few counts of this clone. It has no known antigen specificity. The input lacks base qualities; no much larger clone sits a single base away. TCRbeta CDR3 regions were amplified from genomic DNA by means of the immunoSEQ Assay, a bias-controlled multiplex PCR. The paper's processing steps were these. Within the assay, amplification of reference gene primers was used to estimate how many nucleated cells each sample contained. To quantify the absolute abundance of each unique TCRbeta CDR3 rearrangement, sequence reads were collapsed and filtered. Productive Simpson clonality was computed per sample as the square root of Simpson's diversity index over productive rearrangements. This is the immuneACCESS table as TCRdb keeps it, with only in-frame sequences that have V and J called. A part of the clones is gone; compared with another copy, unresolved V genes explain less than half, and the rest is unexplained. The V and J calls and the clone size are those of that table, but D and trimming were determined from the DNA. This sample lists 250,000 or so clones; about four fifths were detected once. Clones ranked in the top ten supply under 4.5% of the sample.

The chain employs TRBV7-9 and TRBJ1-1, with a tentative D gene TRBD1 over 5 matching bases. The sequencing sample was made of peripheral blood. This TCR was sampled from a man over 45 with acute or convalescent COVID-19. The DNA reads as follows: TGTGCCAGCAGTAGGACAAATGAAGCTTTCTTT. Its translation reads: CASSRTNEAFF.